Presented here are 21 T cell receptor beta chains from one specimen sequenced in a study of T-cell reconstitution after alpha-beta-depleted transplantation in children. This sample's TCRbeta library carried unique molecular identifier barcodes. TCRdb re-analysed the PCR reads in MiXCR, keeping a single row per CDR3 protein. This table has 210,000 or so distinct CDR3 sequences, under 9.5% appearing once. The sequencing used PBMCs from the stem cell graft donor, collected from the stem cell graft. The receptors originated from a human donor who donated a stem cell graft to a child with acute lymphoblastic leukemia.

This clonotype has a handful of counts. The chain employs TRBV4-1 and TRBJ1-5; D is ambiguous. V was clipped by 1 base and J by 6 bases, with 7 bases between them. CDR1 MGHRA and CDR2 YSYEKL come from the germline V gene. The CDR3 has 13 amino acids. CDR3 coding DNA: TGCGCCAGCAGCCAAGGATGGGGTCAGCCCCAGCATTTT. Translating gives CASSQGWGQPQHF.

The chain links TRBV20-1 to TRBJ2-4; the match to TRBD1 covers 9 bases. The CDR3 runs 19 residues. Germline V gives CDR1 DFQATT, CDR2 SNEGSKA (reference sequence). V was pared by 7 bases and J by 0 bases, with 19 bases of the junction left unmatched. CDR3 bases: TGCAGTGGCCAGGCCGCGGACAGGGGACTATCTGTAGCCAAAAACATTCAGTACTTC. Encoded protein: CSGQAADRGLSVAKNIQYF.

This clonotype was detected many times. The chain combines TRBV27 with TRBJ2-1; D not resolved. This CDR3 comprises 15 residues. V lost 0 bases to trimming and J lost 7 bases, with 13 bases between them. Looked up from germline, CDR1 is MNHEY and CDR2 is SMNVEV (reference sequence). CDR3 sequence reads: CASSLSTVARNEQFF. CDR3 DNA: TGTGCCAGCAGTTTATCCACAGTTGCTAGGAATGAGCAGTTCTTC.

The chain employs TRBV5-8 and TRBJ1-5, with unresolved D. The length of the CDR3 is 11 residues. V gave up 3 bases and J gave up 6 bases, with 4 bases separating them. Germline-derived CDR1 and CDR2 are SGHTS and YDEGEE. The CDR3 protein is CASSSLQPQHF. For the CDR3, the DNA is TGTGCCAGCAGCTCACTTCAGCCCCAGCATTTT.

This clonotype showed up many times. CDR3 in DNA: TGCAGTGCTATAAGGACCTCAACAGGGTTCCTCACAGATACGCAGTATTTT. Translation: CSAIRTSTGFLTDTQYF. The chain links TRBV20-1 to TRBJ2-3, with D perhaps matching TRBD1 (6 bases). Germline CDR1 DFQATT, CDR2 SNEGSKA (reference sequence). This CDR3 contains 17 residues. V was trimmed by 4 bases and J by 2 bases, leaving 22 bases between them.

At least ten counts were recorded for this clonotype. As DNA, the CDR3 is TGTGCCAGCAGACCGATGGACAAGATTAATGAAAAACTGTTTTTT. Its protein product is CASRPMDKINEKLFF. The V and J genes are TRBV6-1 and TRBJ1-4, with D possibly being TRBD1 (5 bases). The CDR3 is 15 amino acids. The V gene's germline CDR1 is MNHNS and CDR2 SASEGT. The ends were cut back, 6 bases at V and 4 bases at J, with 15 bases in the middle.

V gene TRBV5-1 combines with J gene TRBJ2-7; maybe TRBD2 (6 bases). V lost 3 bases and J lost 1, with 14 bases in between. CDR1 and CDR2 from the germline V gene are SGHRS and YFSETQ. CDR3 length equals 15 residues. The CDR3 is CASSSPGEGSYEQYF. CDR3 DNA: TGCGCCAGCAGCTCTCCGGGGGAAGGATCCTACGAGCAGTACTTC.

This clonotype was detected many times. The genes are TRBV10-3 and TRBJ2-1, with 7 bases matching TRBD1. Per germline, CDR1 ENHRY and CDR2 SYGVKD. The CDR3 extends over 13 amino acids. V lost 4 bases to trimming and J lost 9 bases; unmatched junction nucleotides: 6. CDR3 nucleotide sequence: TGTGCCATCAGTGGAGAACAGGGGAGTGAGCAGTTCTTC. It codes for CAISGEQGSEQFF.

The sample holds a few counts of this clonotype. The chain combines TRBV5-1 with TRBJ2-3; TRBD1 agrees at 8 bases. Trimming removed 0 bases from V and 6 bases from J; junction bases left unmatched: 6. The CDR3 runs to 15 residues. Germline assignment: CDR1 SGHRS and CDR2 YFSETQ. The DNA for the CDR3 is TGCGCCAGCAGCTTGGGCGGGACAGGAGGTGATACGCAGTATTTT. Its translation is CASSLGGTGGDTQYF. The complete variable domain, with remaining parts taken from reference TRBV5-1 and TRBJ2-3, reads KAGVTQTPRYLIKTRGQQVTLSCSPISGHRSVSWYQQTPGQGLQFLFEYFSETQRNKGNFPGRFSGRQFSNSRSEMNVSTLELGDSALYLCASSLGGTGGDTQYFGPGTRLTVL.

This chain links TRBV6-1 with TRBJ1-5; 8 bases agree with TRBD1. The CDR3 loop spans 13 amino acids. With 6 bases clipped from V and 6 bases from J, the junction kept 4 bases outside the gene matches. Germline V lookup: CDR1 MNHNS, CDR2 SASEGT. CDR3: CASRGQDGQPQHF. The DNA of the CDR3 is TGTGCCAGCAGGGGACAGGACGGTCAGCCCCAGCATTTT.

This chain connects TRBV10-1 to TRBJ2-7; D call uncertain. The V end was cut by 0 bases, the J end by 6 bases, with 12 bases between. CDR1 WNHNN and CDR2 SYGVQD come from the germline V gene (reference sequence). CDR3 length: 14 residues. CDR3 sequence reads: CASSESPGWGEQYF. CDR3 nucleotide sequence: TGCGCCAGCAGTGAGTCTCCGGGCTGGGGCGAGCAGTACTTC.

Concerning this clonotype itself: A junction boundary mismatches the germline segment, possibly from a read error. The V gene is TRBV5-8, the J gene TRBJ2-6; D may be TRBD1 (7 bases). Per germline, CDR1 SGHTS and CDR2 YDEGEE. This CDR3 has 15 amino acids. The CDR3 here is CASSSQGTGTNVLTF. As DNA, the CDR3 is TGTGCCAGCAGCTCACAGGGGACTGGGACCAACGTCCTGACTTTC. The full variable domain, rest sourced from reference TRBV5-8 and TRBJ2-6, is EAGVTQSPTHLIKTRGQQATLRCSPISGHTSVYWYQQALGLGLQFLLWYDEGEERNRGNFPPRFSGRQFPNYSSELNVNALELEDSALYLCASSSQGTGTNVLTFGAGSRLTVL.

This clonotype was detected ten times or more. The chain recombines TRBV7-2 with TRBJ2-2; 8 positions match TRBD1. The CDR3 sequence is 16 residues long. Germline V lookup: CDR1 SGHTA, CDR2 FQGNSA. Trimming cost V 3 bases and J 2 bases; bases outside gene matches: 5. The CDR3 nucleotides are TGTGCCAGCAGCTTCCGGACAGGGAGAAACACCGGGGAGCTGTTTTTT. Translating gives CASSFRTGRNTGELFF.

Only a few counts were recorded for this clonotype. The chain has TRBV7-9 and TRBJ1-5; 7 bases map to TRBD1. This CDR3 has 16 amino acids. Germline CDR1 reads SEHNR; CDR2 reads FQNEAQ (reference sequence). J lost 2 bases, V lost 1 base, and 5 bases had no gene match. CDR3 DNA sequence: TGTGCCAGCAGCTTAGTGACAGGGCAGGGCAATCAGCCCCAGCATTTT. It specifies CASSLVTGQGNQPQHF.

There are many counts of this clonotype. The chain carries TRBV29-1 and TRBJ1-6; 7 bases map to TRBD1. In germline, CDR1 is SQVTM, CDR2 ANQGSEA. V shed 5 bases and J 5 bases; nucleotides not matched to a gene: 9. This CDR3 is 15 amino acids long. CDR3 amino acids: CSVYTGVPNNSPLHF. Written as DNA, the CDR3 is TGCAGCGTTTATACAGGGGTCCCGAATAATTCACCCCTCCACTTT. The full variable domain, in which reference TRBV29-1 and TRBJ1-6 provide the parts outside the CDR3, is SAVISQKPSRDICQRGTSLTIQCQVDSQVTMMFWYRQQPGQSLTLIATANQGSEATYESGFVIDKFPISRPNLTFSTLTVSNMSPEDSSIYLCSVYTGVPNNSPLHFGNGTRLTVT.

This clonotype was counted only a few times. The CDR3 region is CSSRDRASNQPQHF. In DNA, the CDR3 is TGTTCAAGCAGGGACAGGGCGAGCAATCAGCCCCAGCATTTT. V is TRBV6-1 and J is TRBJ1-5, with 9 bases that match TRBD1. The CDR3 extends over 14 amino acids. Germline V CDR1 and CDR2: MNHNS, SASEGT.

There are many counts of this clonotype. This chain links TRBV28 with TRBJ2-3; possibly TRBD1 for D (6 bases). Germline values: CDR1 MDHEN, CDR2 SYDVKM. V lost 3 bases to trimming and J lost 4 bases, with 8 bases between them. The CDR3 covers 13 residues. This CDR3 is CASSFYRADTQYF. CDR3 DNA sequence: TGTGCCAGCAGTTTTTACAGGGCAGATACGCAGTATTTT.

This clonotype came up many times. V is TRBV20-1 and J is TRBJ1-2; unclear D gene. This CDR3 contains 13 residues. V was clipped by 0 bases and J by 6 bases, with 11 bases between them. Germline V gene data show CDR1 as DFQATT and CDR2 as SNEGSKA (reference sequence). The CDR3 spells CSAREVGKDGYTF. The DNA of the CDR3 is TGCAGTGCTAGAGAAGTGGGGAAGGATGGCTACACCTTC.

V gene TRBV3-1 combines with J gene TRBJ2-7, with D unclear. The CDR3 has 13 residues. Germline CDR1 is LGHDT and CDR2 is YNNKEL (reference sequence). V lost 2 bases and J lost 0, with 5 bases in between. The CDR3 sequence is CASSQPPSYEQYF. CDR3 bases: TGTGCCAGCAGCCAACCACCCTCCTACGAGCAGTACTTC.

This clonotype was seen at least ten times. The rearrangement links TRBV4-1 to TRBJ2-1; TRBD2 aligns across 12 bases. Germline V lookup: CDR1 MGHRA, CDR2 YSYEKL. The CDR3 loop spans 22 amino acids. Losses at the gene ends were 0 bases for V and 2 bases for J; bases not matched to a gene: 17. The CDR3 here is CASSQDYFSGLAGGITYNEQFF. As DNA, the CDR3 is TGCGCCAGCAGCCAAGATTACTTTTCGGGGCTAGCGGGGGGGATTACCTACAATGAGCAGTTCTTC.

This clonotype has at least ten counts. The V call is TRBV5-1, the J call TRBJ2-3, with 8 bases lining up with TRBD1. The V and J ends lost 0 bases and 4 bases, in that order; junction bases with no gene match: 7. CDR1 SGHRS and CDR2 YFSETQ come from the germline V gene. This CDR3 region has 16 residues. CDR3 protein: CASSLVGQGVADTQYF. The CDR3 coding sequence is TGCGCCAGCAGCTTGGTTGGACAGGGAGTAGCAGATACGCAGTATTTT.